These T cell receptor beta chains were read from a single sample in a study of radiation and T cells in renal cell carcinoma. TCRdb keeps only in-frame clones here, not all; method: immunoSEQ multiplex PCR. The table includes just over 95,000 clones, approximately 82% detected once. This specimen was blood, taken from a patient whose treatment included radiotherapy and nephrectomy. These receptors originate from a man in his 60s with renal cell carcinoma. CDR3s include the opening cysteine and the closing phenylalanine or tryptophan. The order of the fields is clone size, D gene, V gene, J gene, CDR3 protein, CDR3 DNA. The D gene is left open where the match is weak. Size is omitted from some rows. Given values are once, few, many or a class for expanded clones.

clone size: NA; D gene: NA; V gene: TRBV2; J gene: TRBJ2-3; CDR3 protein: CASSESYSGTQYF; CDR3 DNA: TGTGCCAGCAGTGAATCGTACTCGGGTACGCAGTATTTT
clone size: NA; D gene: NA; V gene: TRBV5-1; J gene: TRBJ2-7; CDR3 protein: CASSTGAREQYF; CDR3 DNA: TGCGCCAGCAGTACCGGGGCGAGAGAGCAGTACTTC
clone size: NA; D gene: TRBD1; V gene: TRBV7-8; J gene: TRBJ2-7; CDR3 protein: CASSLRDRASYEQYF; CDR3 DNA: TGTGCCAGCAGCTTACGCGACAGGGCTTCCTACGAGCAGTACTTC
clone size: NA; D gene: TRBD1; V gene: TRBV5-1; J gene: TRBJ1-1; CDR3 protein: CASSLLQGGVPEAFF; CDR3 DNA: TGCGCCAGCAGCTTGCTCCAGGGGGGGGTCCCTGAAGCTTTCTTT
clone size: NA; D gene: NA; V gene: TRBV28; J gene: TRBJ1-2; CDR3 protein: CASSPGRTVYGYTF; CDR3 DNA: TGTGCCAGCAGTCCGGGACGGACCGTTTATGGCTACACCTTC
clone size: NA; D gene: TRBD2; V gene: TRBV7-8; J gene: TRBJ2-5; CDR3 protein: CASSLAYGAGSPETQYF; CDR3 DNA: TGTGCCAGCAGCTTAGCCTACGGAGCGGGATCCCCAGAGACCCAGTACTTC
clone size: NA; D gene: NA; V gene: TRBV28; J gene: TRBJ1-5; CDR3 protein: CASSSHLAEKYSNQPQHF; CDR3 DNA: TGTGCCAGCAGTTCCCACTTGGCAGAAAAATATAGCAATCAGCCCCAGCATTTT
clone size: NA; D gene: TRBD1; V gene: TRBV4-1; J gene: TRBJ1-1; CDR3 protein: CASSQVGGTGFPNTEAFF; CDR3 DNA: TGCGCCAGCAGCCAAGTGGGGGGGACAGGGTTCCCGAACACTGAAGCTTTCTTT
clone size: NA; D gene: TRBD1; V gene: TRBV27; J gene: TRBJ1-2; CDR3 protein: CASSLHSGTGGEGYTF; CDR3 DNA: TGTGCCAGCAGTTTGCACTCCGGGACAGGGGGCGAAGGCTACACCTTC
clone size: NA; D gene: NA; V gene: TRBV9; J gene: TRBJ2-2; CDR3 protein: CASSSTRTKNTGELFF; CDR3 DNA: TGTGCCAGCAGCTCAACTAGGACAAAGAACACCGGGGAGCTGTTTTTT
clone size: NA; D gene: TRBD1; V gene: TRBV5-1; J gene: TRBJ2-7; CDR3 protein: CASRSGQGPYEQYF; CDR3 DNA: TGCGCCAGCAGATCCGGACAGGGGCCCTACGAGCAGTACTTC
clone size: NA; D gene: NA; V gene: TRBV30; J gene: TRBJ1-5; CDR3 protein: CAWRGPAGNQPQHF; CDR3 DNA: TGTGCCTGGAGGGGACCCGCGGGCAATCAGCCCCAGCATTTT
clone size: NA; D gene: NA; V gene: TRBV28; J gene: TRBJ1-2; CDR3 protein: CASTSGSKSDYGYTF; CDR3 DNA: TGTGCCAGCACCTCCGGTAGCAAGTCGGACTATGGCTACACCTTC
clone size: many; D gene: NA; V gene: TRBV10-2; J gene: TRBJ2-1; CDR3 protein: CASSIVEEQFF; CDR3 DNA: TGCGCCAGCAGTATCGTTGAGGAGCAGTTCTTC
clone size: NA; D gene: TRBD2; V gene: TRBV9; J gene: TRBJ2-1; CDR3 protein: CASSGRLAGGVNEQFF; CDR3 DNA: TGTGCCAGCAGCGGGCGACTAGCGGGAGGGGTTAATGAGCAGTTCTTC
clone size: once; D gene: TRBD2; V gene: TRBV7-8; J gene: TRBJ2-7; CDR3 protein: CASSARGGGRFYEQYF; CDR3 DNA: TGTGCCAGCAGCGCCCGGGGGGGCGGGAGGTTCTACGAGCAGTACTTC
clone size: NA; D gene: TRBD1; V gene: TRBV4-1; J gene: TRBJ2-1; CDR3 protein: CASSQDREPNEQFF; CDR3 DNA: TGCGCCAGCAGCCAGGACAGGGAGCCCAATGAGCAGTTCTTC
clone size: NA; D gene: NA; V gene: TRBV5-6; J gene: TRBJ1-2; CDR3 protein: CASSTSIESYGYTF; CDR3 DNA: TGTGCCAGCAGCACCTCCATCGAGTCCTATGGCTACACCTTC
clone size: few; D gene: NA; V gene: TRBV27; J gene: TRBJ1-5; CDR3 protein: CASSFRQPQHF; CDR3 DNA: TGTGCCAGCAGTTTCAGGCAGCCCCAGCATTTT
clone size: NA; D gene: NA; V gene: TRBV19; J gene: TRBJ1-1; CDR3 protein: CASSPSDRLNTEAFF; CDR3 DNA: TGTGCCAGTAGTCCATCAGACAGGCTGAACACTGAAGCTTTCTTT
clone size: NA; D gene: NA; V gene: TRBV18; J gene: TRBJ2-1; CDR3 protein: CASSPDLQVGGSYNEQFF; CDR3 DNA: TGTGCCAGCTCACCAGATCTCCAAGTCGGGGGCTCCTACAATGAGCAGTTCTTC
clone size: NA; D gene: NA; V gene: TRBV7-6; J gene: TRBJ2-7; CDR3 protein: CASSLYNEQYF; CDR3 DNA: TGTGCCAGCAGCTTGTATAACGAGCAGTACTTC
clone size: NA; D gene: TRBD1; V gene: TRBV27; J gene: TRBJ2-2; CDR3 protein: CASSFPTGQGRKGTGELFF; CDR3 DNA: TGTGCCAGCAGTTTTCCTACGGGACAGGGGCGGAAGGGCACCGGGGAGCTGTTTTTT
clone size: NA; D gene: TRBD1; V gene: TRBV5-1; J gene: TRBJ2-7; CDR3 protein: CASSAGDRAHEQYF; CDR3 DNA: TGCGCCAGCAGCGCTGGTGACAGGGCCCACGAGCAGTACTTC
clone size: NA; D gene: TRBD1; V gene: TRBV28; J gene: TRBJ2-5; CDR3 protein: CASSMNGQGAETQYF; CDR3 DNA: TGTGCCAGCAGTATGAATGGACAGGGCGCGGAGACCCAGTACTTC
clone size: few; D gene: NA; V gene: TRBV9; J gene: TRBJ1-2; CDR3 protein: CASSVAGAPNYGYTF; CDR3 DNA: TGTGCCAGCAGCGTAGCCGGTGCGCCTAACTATGGCTACACCTTC
clone size: NA; D gene: NA; V gene: TRBV9; J gene: TRBJ2-3; CDR3 protein: CASSVGTKGRAYF; CDR3 DNA: TGTGCCAGCAGCGTTGGCACTAAGGGGCGGGCCTATTTT
clone size: NA; D gene: TRBD1; V gene: TRBV19; J gene: TRBJ2-7; CDR3 protein: CASSIAAGGDYEQYF; CDR3 DNA: TGTGCCAGTAGTATAGCGGCAGGGGGTGACTACGAGCAGTACTTC
clone size: NA; D gene: TRBD1; V gene: TRBV5-4; J gene: TRBJ1-4; CDR3 protein: CASSLTGDWGNEKLFF; CDR3 DNA: TGTGCCAGCAGCTTGACAGGGGATTGGGGTAATGAAAAACTGTTTTTT
clone size: NA; D gene: NA; V gene: TRBV15; J gene: TRBJ2-1; CDR3 protein: CATSPPLSVINEQFF; CDR3 DNA: TGTGCCACCAGCCCTCCCCTGTCTGTGATCAATGAGCAGTTCTTC
clone size: NA; D gene: NA; V gene: TRBV6-1; J gene: TRBJ1-1; CDR3 protein: CASRKGDTEAFF; CDR3 DNA: TGTGCCAGCAGGAAGGGGGACACTGAAGCTTTCTTT
clone size: few; D gene: TRBD1; V gene: TRBV19; J gene: TRBJ1-1; CDR3 protein: CASSRSTGGVTEAFF; CDR3 DNA: TGTGCCAGTAGTAGATCGACAGGGGGAGTCACTGAAGCTTTCTTT
clone size: NA; D gene: TRBD1; V gene: TRBV13; J gene: TRBJ2-5; CDR3 protein: CASSFGQGGYETQYF; CDR3 DNA: TGTGCCAGCAGCTTCGGACAGGGGGGATACGAGACCCAGTACTTC
clone size: NA; D gene: TRBD2; V gene: TRBV10-3; J gene: TRBJ2-1; CDR3 protein: CAISESIGTSGSRNEQFF; CDR3 DNA: TGTGCCATCAGTGAGTCGATTGGGACTAGCGGGAGTAGAAATGAGCAGTTCTTC
clone size: NA; D gene: NA; V gene: TRBV18; J gene: TRBJ1-1; CDR3 protein: CASSLTGTTEAFF; CDR3 DNA: TGTGCCAGCTCGCTAACAGGGACCACTGAAGCTTTCTTT
clone size: NA; D gene: NA; V gene: TRBV27; J gene: TRBJ1-5; CDR3 protein: CASSPGWSNQPQHF; CDR3 DNA: TGTGCCAGCAGTCCCGGCTGGAGCAATCAGCCCCAGCATTTT
clone size: few; D gene: NA; V gene: TRBV2; J gene: TRBJ1-4; CDR3 protein: CASRTADMEKLFF; CDR3 DNA: TGTGCCAGCAGGACAGCAGATATGGAAAAACTGTTTTTT
clone size: NA; D gene: NA; V gene: TRBV29-1; J gene: TRBJ2-4; CDR3 protein: CSARHVYRGLAKNIQYF; CDR3 DNA: TGCAGCGCCAGACACGTATACAGGGGACTAGCCAAAAACATTCAGTACTTC
clone size: NA; D gene: NA; V gene: TRBV30; J gene: TRBJ1-2; CDR3 protein: CAWSVMRARVNGYTF; CDR3 DNA: TGTGCCTGGAGTGTAATGAGGGCCAGGGTGAATGGCTACACCTTC
clone size: few; D gene: NA; V gene: TRBV5-4; J gene: TRBJ2-7; CDR3 protein: CASSLEIHGEQYF; CDR3 DNA: TGTGCCAGCAGCTTGGAGATCCACGGGGAGCAGTACTTC
clone size: once; D gene: NA; V gene: TRBV5-8; J gene: TRBJ1-2; CDR3 protein: CASSSYGRASSHGYTF; CDR3 DNA: TGTGCCAGCAGCTCCTATGGCAGGGCCTCAAGCCATGGCTACACCTTC
clone size: NA; D gene: TRBD2; V gene: TRBV2; J gene: TRBJ2-5; CDR3 protein: CASSSLAGGQETQYF; CDR3 DNA: TGTGCCAGCAGTAGCTTAGCGGGAGGTCAAGAGACCCAGTACTTC
clone size: NA; D gene: TRBD1; V gene: TRBV7-9; J gene: TRBJ1-6; CDR3 protein: CASSLDTPAGTGNSPLHF; CDR3 DNA: TGTGCCAGCAGCTTAGATACCCCGGCCGGGACAGGGAATTCACCCCTCCACTTT